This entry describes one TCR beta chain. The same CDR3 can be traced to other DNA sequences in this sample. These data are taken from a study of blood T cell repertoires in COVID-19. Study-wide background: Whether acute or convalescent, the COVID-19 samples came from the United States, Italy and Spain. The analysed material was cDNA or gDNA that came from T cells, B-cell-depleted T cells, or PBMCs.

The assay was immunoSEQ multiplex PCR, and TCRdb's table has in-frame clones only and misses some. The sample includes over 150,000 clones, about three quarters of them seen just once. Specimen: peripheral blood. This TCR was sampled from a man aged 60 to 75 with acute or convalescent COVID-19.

The CDR3 nucleotides are TGCGCCAGCAGCTTGGCCGGGGCAGGGGATGGCTACACCTTC. Its translation: CASSLAGAGDGYTF. The chain recombines TRBV5-1 with TRBJ1-2, with TRBD1 as a possible D gene (6 bases). The germline V gene has CDR1 SGHRS and CDR2 YFSETQ. Trimming took 0 bases from V and 6 from J, leaving 12 bases between them. The CDR3 loop spans 14 amino acids.